This entry lists 2 T cell receptor beta chains sequenced from one sample in a study of T cells in narcolepsy. Profiled with immunoSEQ multiplex PCR; TCRdb holds only in-frame clones, not every one. The sample comprises about 24,000 clones, 85% of which are singletons, and approximately 10% rests with the top ten. The sample was memory (CD45RA-) CD4+ T cells from blood. The origin of the receptors is a human donor in good health.

This clone was seen only once. The chain carries TRBV19 and TRBJ2-1; 9 bases agree with TRBD2. Germline V lookup: CDR1 LNHDA, CDR2 SQIVND (reference sequence). CDR3 size: 16 residues. Losses at the gene ends were 1 base for V and 3 bases for J; bases not matched to a gene: 4. Written as DNA, the CDR3 is TGTGCCAGTAGTATAGTCGCTAGCGGGAACTACAATGAGCAGTTCTTC. Translating gives CASSIVASGNYNEQFF.

The chain is built from TRBV7-9 and TRBJ2-5; D gene ambiguous. This CDR3 has 18 residues. V was clipped by 3 bases and J by 0 bases, with 20 bases between them. CDR1 SEHNR and CDR2 FQNEAQ come from the germline V gene (reference sequence). The chain's CDR3 is CASSFGTPHRINQETQYF. CDR3 DNA: TGTGCCAGCAGCTTTGGAACCCCCCACCGTATTAACCAAGAGACCCAGTACTTC.